Sequencing of this TCR beta chain was carried out in a study of shared clonotypes between healthy human individuals. For the study at large: Three CD4 naive, three CD4 memory, two CD8 naive and one CD8 memory plate were used per donor.

Assay runs were performed at deep level. Sequencing used immunoSEQ multiplex PCR; TCRdb keeps in-frame clones, though not all of them. The data hold approximately 1,500,000 clones, with roughly 97% observed a single time. In regard to this clone: Its antigen is unidentified.

The germline CDR1 and CDR2 sequences are KGHSH and LQKENI. J lost 1 base, V lost 3 bases, and 7 bases had no gene match. The CDR3 loop spans 16 amino acids. Findings and limits, study-wide: Despite large depth, sorted-subset datasets appeared incompletely sequenced.

Participating donors were healthy, HIV-negative adults free of recent acute infections or vaccinations. This chain links TRBV18 with TRBJ2-3; 7 nucleotides align to TRBD2. The source of this sequence is a man aged 25-45 years in good health. Material for sequencing was naive CD4+ T cells sorted from blood. Noted subset: CD45RA+ positively selected. The CDR3, as DNA: TGTGCCAGCTCACCTATCAGCGGGGCCCGCACAGATACGCAGTATTTT. This translates into CASSPISGARTDTQYF.